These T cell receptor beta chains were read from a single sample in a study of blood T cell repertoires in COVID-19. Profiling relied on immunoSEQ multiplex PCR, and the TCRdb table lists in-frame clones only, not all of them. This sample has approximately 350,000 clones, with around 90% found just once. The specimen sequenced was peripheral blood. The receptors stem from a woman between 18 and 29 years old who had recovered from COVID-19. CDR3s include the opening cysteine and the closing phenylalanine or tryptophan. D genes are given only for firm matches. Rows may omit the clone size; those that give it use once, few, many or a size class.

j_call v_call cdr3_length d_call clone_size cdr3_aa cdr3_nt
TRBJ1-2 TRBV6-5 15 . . CASSRTKFADYGYTF TGTGCCAGCAGTCGTACGAAGTTTGCGGACTATGGCTACACCTTC
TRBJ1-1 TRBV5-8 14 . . CASSPEGGWTEAFF TGTGCCAGCAGCCCGGAAGGAGGCTGGACTGAAGCTTTCTTT
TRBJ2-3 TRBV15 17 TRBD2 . CATSRVMLAGVPDTQYF TGTGCCACCAGCAGAGTTATGCTAGCGGGAGTTCCAGATACGCAGTATTTT
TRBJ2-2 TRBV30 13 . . CAWSNRNTGELFF TGTGCCTGGAGTAACAGAAACACCGGGGAGCTGTTTTTT
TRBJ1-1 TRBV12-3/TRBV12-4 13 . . CASTQGQPTEAFF TGTGCCAGCACCCAAGGACAGCCCACTGAAGCTTTCTTT
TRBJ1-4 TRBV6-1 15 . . CASSEGGGYSEKLFF TGTGCCAGCAGTGAGGGCGGAGGGTATAGCGAAAAACTGTTTTTT
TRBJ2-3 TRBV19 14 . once CASTPSPSTDTQYF TGTGCCAGTACCCCGAGTCCGAGCACAGATACGCAGTATTTT
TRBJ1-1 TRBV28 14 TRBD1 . CASILRTGVHEAFF TGTGCCAGCATCTTACGGACAGGGGTTCATGAAGCTTTCTTT
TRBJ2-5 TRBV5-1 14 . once CASSLAPPRETQYF TGCGCCAGCAGCTTGGCACCCCCTCGGGAGACCCAGTACTTC
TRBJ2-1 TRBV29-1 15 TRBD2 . CSVAGLSGSTNEQFF TGCAGCGTTGCCGGGCTTAGCGGGAGTACCAATGAGCAGTTCTTC
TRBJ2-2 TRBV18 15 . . CASSLRGSNTGELFF TGTGCCAGCTCACTCAGGGGATCGAACACCGGGGAGCTGTTTTTT
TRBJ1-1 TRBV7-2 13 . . CASSLVRAAEAFF TGTGCCAGCAGCTTGGTGAGGGCGGCTGAAGCTTTCTTT
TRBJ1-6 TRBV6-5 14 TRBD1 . CASKRDRGNSPLHF TGTGCCAGCAAGAGGGACAGGGGGAATTCACCCCTCCACTTT
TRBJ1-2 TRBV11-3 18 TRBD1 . CASSLAMGQGAPNYGYTF TGTGCCAGCAGCTTAGCAATGGGACAGGGGGCCCCTAACTATGGCTACACCTTC
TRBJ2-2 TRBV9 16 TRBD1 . CASSPRQGVNTGELFF TGTGCCAGCAGCCCTCGACAGGGCGTGAACACCGGGGAGCTGTTTTTT
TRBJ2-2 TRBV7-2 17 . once CASSLEPLAGGTGELFF TGTGCCAGCAGCCTCGAACCCCTGGCGGGCGGCACCGGGGAGCTGTTTTTT
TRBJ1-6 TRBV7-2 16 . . CASSQGTRTYNSPLHF TGTGCCAGCAGCCAGGGGACCAGGACCTATAATTCACCCCTCCACTTT
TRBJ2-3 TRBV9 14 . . CASSELGSGDTQYF TGTGCCAGCAGCGAGCTCGGGAGTGGGGATACGCAGTATTTT
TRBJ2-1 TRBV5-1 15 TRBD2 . CASSLSLAGGSEQFF TGCGCCAGCAGCTTGAGTCTAGCGGGAGGAAGCGAGCAGTTCTTC
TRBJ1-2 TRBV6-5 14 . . CASSYSRPGYGYTF TGTGCCAGCAGTTACTCGAGACCAGGCTATGGCTACACCTTC
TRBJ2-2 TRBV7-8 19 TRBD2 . CASRQSRAKRGSNTGELFF TGTGCCAGCAGACAGAGTCGGGCTAAGCGGGGGTCAAACACCGGGGAGCTGTTTTTT
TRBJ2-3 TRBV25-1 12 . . CASSDWPDTQYF TGTGCCAGCAGTGATTGGCCAGATACGCAGTATTTT
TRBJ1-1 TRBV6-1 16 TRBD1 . CASSVHQGDAGTEAFF TGTGCCAGCAGTGTCCACCAGGGGGATGCCGGAACTGAAGCTTTCTTT
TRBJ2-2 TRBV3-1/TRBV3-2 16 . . CASSQGMETSPGELFF TGTGCCAGCAGCCAAGGAATGGAAACTAGCCCCGGGGAGCTGTTTTTT
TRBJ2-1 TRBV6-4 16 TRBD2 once CASSASPSGSPHEQFF TGTGCCAGCAGTGCCAGCCCTAGCGGGAGTCCCCATGAGCAGTTCTTC
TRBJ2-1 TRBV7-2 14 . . CASSSPGHHNEQFF TGTGCCAGCAGCTCCCCGGGACACCACAATGAGCAGTTCTTC
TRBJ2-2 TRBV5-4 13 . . CASSREVSRELFF TGTGCCAGCAGCAGGGAGGTTAGCCGGGAGCTGTTTTTT
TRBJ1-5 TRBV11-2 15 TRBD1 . CASSLSGTGVEPQHF TGTGCCAGCAGCCTCTCCGGGACAGGGGTGGAGCCCCAGCATTTT
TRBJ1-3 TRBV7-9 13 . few CASSSRTRNTIYF TGTGCCAGCAGCTCCCGAACTCGAAACACCATATATTTT
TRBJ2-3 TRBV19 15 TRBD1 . CASSNRDRGPDTQYF TGTGCCAGTAGTAACCGGGACAGGGGACCAGATACGCAGTATTTT
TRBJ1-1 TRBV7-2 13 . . CASSLRMNTEAFF TGTGCCAGCAGCTTACGTATGAACACTGAAGCTTTCTTT
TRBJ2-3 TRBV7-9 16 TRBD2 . CASSLRGLAVTDTQYF TGTGCCAGCAGCCTCCGAGGACTAGCGGTCACAGATACGCAGTATTTT
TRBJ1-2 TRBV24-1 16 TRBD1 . CATSDPRTGGSGGYTF TGTGCCACCAGTGACCCACGGACAGGGGGCTCGGGTGGCTACACCTTC
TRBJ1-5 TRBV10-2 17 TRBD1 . CASSEMGPGTGGWSGHF TGCGCCAGCAGTGAAATGGGTCCCGGGACAGGGGGGTGGTCTGGACATTTT
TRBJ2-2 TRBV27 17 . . CASSLSFWTSNTGELFF TGTGCCAGCAGTTTATCCTTTTGGACATCGAACACCGGGGAGCTGTTTTTT
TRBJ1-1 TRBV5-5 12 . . CASSSPVTEAFF TGTGCCAGCAGCTCGCCGGTCACTGAAGCTTTCTTT
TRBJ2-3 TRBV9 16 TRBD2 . CASSVLAGGPGDTQYF TGTGCCAGCAGCGTCCTAGCGGGAGGGCCGGGTGATACGCAGTATTTT
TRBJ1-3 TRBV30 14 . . CAWSLRGSGNTIYF TGTGCCTGGAGCCTAAGGGGAAGCGGAAACACCATATATTTT
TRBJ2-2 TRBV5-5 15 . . CASSLNSLAYGELFF TGTGCCAGCAGCTTGAATAGTCTAGCGTACGGGGAGCTGTTTTTT
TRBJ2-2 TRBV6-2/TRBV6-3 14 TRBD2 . CASSLAGNTGELFF TGTGCCAGCAGTCTAGCGGGTAACACCGGGGAGCTGTTTTTT
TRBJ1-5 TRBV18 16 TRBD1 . CASSPRDRGSNQPQHF TGTGCCAGCTCACCACGGGACAGGGGGAGCAATCAGCCCCAGCATTTT
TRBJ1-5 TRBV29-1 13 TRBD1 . CSAGTGDNQPQHF TGCAGCGCTGGAACAGGGGATAATCAGCCCCAGCATTTT
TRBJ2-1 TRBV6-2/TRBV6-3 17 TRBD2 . CASSPQPGLAGINEQFF TGTGCCAGCAGCCCCCAACCCGGTCTAGCGGGAATCAATGAGCAGTTCTTC
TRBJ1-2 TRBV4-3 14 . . CASSRGYRNYGYTF TGCGCCAGCAGCCGAGGATACAGGAACTATGGCTACACCTTC
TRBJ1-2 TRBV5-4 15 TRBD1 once CASSWPQGASYGYTF TGTGCCAGCAGCTGGCCGCAGGGGGCCTCCTATGGCTACACCTTC
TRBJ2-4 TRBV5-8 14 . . CASSTPGLENIQYF TGTGCCAGCAGCACACCAGGGTTGGAAAACATTCAGTACTTC
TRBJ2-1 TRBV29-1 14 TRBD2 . CSGAGTSGNNEQFF TGCAGCGGCGCGGGGACTAGCGGAAACAATGAGCAGTTCTTC
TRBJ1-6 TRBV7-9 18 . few CASSSVQGRSSYNSPLHF TGTGCCAGCAGCTCAGTACAGGGAAGGAGCTCCTATAATTCACCCCTCCACTTT
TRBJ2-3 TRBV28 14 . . CASSNDRLGDTQYF TGTGCCAGCAGTAATGACAGGCTCGGGGATACGCAGTATTTT
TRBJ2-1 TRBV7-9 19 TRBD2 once CASKDSGLVAGANPNEQFF TGTGCCAGCAAGGATTCAGGGCTGGTAGCGGGAGCTAACCCCAATGAGCAGTTCTTC
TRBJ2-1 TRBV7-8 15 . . CASSFRDTPYNEQFF TGTGCCAGCAGCTTCCGGGACACCCCCTACAATGAGCAGTTCTTC
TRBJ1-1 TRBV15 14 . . CASQRSGSVSEAFF TGTGCCAGCCAGAGGTCAGGGTCGGTTTCTGAAGCTTTCTTT
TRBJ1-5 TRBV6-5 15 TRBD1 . CASSYGQGYNQPQHF TGTGCCAGCAGTTACGGACAGGGTTACAATCAGCCCCAGCATTTT
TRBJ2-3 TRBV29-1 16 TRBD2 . CSVVGLAAPSTDTQYF TGCAGCGTTGTAGGTCTAGCGGCCCCAAGCACAGATACGCAGTATTTT
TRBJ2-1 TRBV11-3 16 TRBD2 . CASSPRTSGYYNEQFF TGTGCCAGCAGTCCCAGGACTAGCGGTTACTACAATGAGCAGTTCTTC